This TCR beta chain came from a study of shared clonotypes between healthy human individuals. Findings and caveats of the study: Naive subsets, compared against memory subsets, generally had larger estimated richness values.

Germline V lookup: CDR1 MNHNS, CDR2 SASEGT. After removal of 6 bases from V and 4 bases from J, the junction contained 4 bases not matched to a gene. The CDR3 consists of 14 residues. Using immunoSEQ multiplex PCR, the repertoire was profiled, and TCRdb retains in-frame clones only, with some absent. This sample has roughly 500,000 clones, with roughly 95% found just once. As concerns this clone: Its target is not known.

Material for sequencing was naive CD4+ T cells sorted from blood. The subset denotes: CD45RA+ positively selected. The chain combines TRBV6-1 with TRBJ2-1, with 9 positions matching TRBD2. This TCR derives from a woman in her 30s in good health. The CDR3 region has the DNA TGTGCCAGCAGCCCTAGCGGGAATTACAATGAGCAGTTCTTC. This sequence encodes CASSPSGNYNEQFF.